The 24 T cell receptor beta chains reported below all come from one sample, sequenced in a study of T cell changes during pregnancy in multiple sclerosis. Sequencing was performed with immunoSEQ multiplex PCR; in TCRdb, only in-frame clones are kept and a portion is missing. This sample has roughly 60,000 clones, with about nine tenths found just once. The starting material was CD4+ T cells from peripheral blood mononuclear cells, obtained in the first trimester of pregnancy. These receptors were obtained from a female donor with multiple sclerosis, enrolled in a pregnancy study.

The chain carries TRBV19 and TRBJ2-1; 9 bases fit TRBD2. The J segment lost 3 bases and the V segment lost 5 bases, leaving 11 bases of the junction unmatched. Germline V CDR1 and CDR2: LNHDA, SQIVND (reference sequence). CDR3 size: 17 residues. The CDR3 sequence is CASSPGLADSFYNEQFF. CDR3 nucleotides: TGTGCCAGTAGTCCGGGACTAGCAGATAGCTTCTACAATGAGCAGTTCTTC.

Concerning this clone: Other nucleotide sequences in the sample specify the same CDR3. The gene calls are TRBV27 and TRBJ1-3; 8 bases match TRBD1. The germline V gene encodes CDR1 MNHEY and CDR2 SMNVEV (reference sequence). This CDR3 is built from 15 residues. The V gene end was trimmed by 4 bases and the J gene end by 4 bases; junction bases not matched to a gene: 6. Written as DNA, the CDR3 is TGTGCCAGCAGTTCCCAGGGGGCGCGAGGAAACACCATATATTTT. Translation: CASSSQGARGNTIYF.

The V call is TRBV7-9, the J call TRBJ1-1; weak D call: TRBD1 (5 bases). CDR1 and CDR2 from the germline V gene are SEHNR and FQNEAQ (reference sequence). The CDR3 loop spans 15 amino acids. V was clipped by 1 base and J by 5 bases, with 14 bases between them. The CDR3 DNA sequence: TGTGCCAGCAGCTTAGGATCATCAGGGCTGACTGAAGCTTTCTTT. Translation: CASSLGSSGLTEAFF.

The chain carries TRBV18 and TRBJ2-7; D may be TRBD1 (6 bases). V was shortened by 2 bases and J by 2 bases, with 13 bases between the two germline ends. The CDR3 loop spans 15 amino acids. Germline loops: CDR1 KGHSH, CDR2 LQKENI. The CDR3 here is CASSPGRGNTYEQYF. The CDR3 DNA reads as TGTGCCAGCTCACCAGGCAGGGGAAACACCTACGAGCAGTACTTC. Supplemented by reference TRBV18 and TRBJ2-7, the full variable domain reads NAGVMQNPRHLVRRRGQEARLRCSPMKGHSHVYWYRQLPEEGLKFMVYLQKENIIDESGMPKERFSAEFPKEGPSILRIQQVVRGDSAAYFCASSPGRGNTYEQYFGPGTRLTVT.

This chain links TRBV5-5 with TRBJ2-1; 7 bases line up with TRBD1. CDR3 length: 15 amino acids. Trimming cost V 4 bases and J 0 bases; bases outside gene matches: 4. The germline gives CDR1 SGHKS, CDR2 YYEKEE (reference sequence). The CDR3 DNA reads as TGTGCCAGCAGCCCCTGGGACAGCTCCTACAATGAGCAGTTCTTC. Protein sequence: CASSPWDSSYNEQFF.

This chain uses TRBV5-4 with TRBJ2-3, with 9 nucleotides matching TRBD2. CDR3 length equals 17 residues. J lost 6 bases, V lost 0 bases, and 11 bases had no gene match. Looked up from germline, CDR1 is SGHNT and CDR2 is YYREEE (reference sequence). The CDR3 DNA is TGTGCCAGCAGCTTGGGACTTCCGCGGGGGGGCGGGGATACGCAGTATTTT. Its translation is CASSLGLPRGGGDTQYF.

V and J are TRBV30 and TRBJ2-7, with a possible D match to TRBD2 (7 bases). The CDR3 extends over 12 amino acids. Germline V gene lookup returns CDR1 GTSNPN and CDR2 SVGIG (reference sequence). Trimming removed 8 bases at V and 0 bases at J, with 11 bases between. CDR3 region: CARGDNSYEQYF. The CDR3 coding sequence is TGTGCCCGGGGGGACAACTCCTACGAGCAGTACTTC.

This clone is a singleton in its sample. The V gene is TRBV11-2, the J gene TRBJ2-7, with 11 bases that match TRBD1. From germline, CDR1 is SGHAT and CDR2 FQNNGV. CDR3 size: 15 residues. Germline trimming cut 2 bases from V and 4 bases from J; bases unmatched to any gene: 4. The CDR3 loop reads CASSLIGTGGYEQYF. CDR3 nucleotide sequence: TGTGCCAGCAGCTTAATCGGGACAGGGGGGTACGAGCAGTACTTC.

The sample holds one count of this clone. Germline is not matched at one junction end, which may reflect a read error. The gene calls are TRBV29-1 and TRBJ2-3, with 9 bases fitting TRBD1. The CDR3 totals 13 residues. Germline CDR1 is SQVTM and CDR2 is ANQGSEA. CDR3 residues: CSFEGQGKLSQYF. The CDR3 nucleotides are TGCAGCTTTGAGGGACAGGGAAAACTCTCGCAGTATTTT.

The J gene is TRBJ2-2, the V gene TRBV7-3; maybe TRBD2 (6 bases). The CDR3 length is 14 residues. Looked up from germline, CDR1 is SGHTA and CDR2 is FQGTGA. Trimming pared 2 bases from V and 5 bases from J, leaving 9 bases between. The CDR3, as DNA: TGTGCCAGCAGCTTAGCGGGAAATACCGGGGAGCTGTTTTTT. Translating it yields CASSLAGNTGELFF. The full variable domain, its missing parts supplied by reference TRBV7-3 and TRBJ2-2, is GAGVSQTPSNKVTEKGKYVELRCDPISGHTALYWYRQSLGQGPEFLIYFQGTGAADDSGLPNDRFFAVRPEGSVSTLKIQRTERGDSAVYLCASSLAGNTGELFFGEGSRLTVL.

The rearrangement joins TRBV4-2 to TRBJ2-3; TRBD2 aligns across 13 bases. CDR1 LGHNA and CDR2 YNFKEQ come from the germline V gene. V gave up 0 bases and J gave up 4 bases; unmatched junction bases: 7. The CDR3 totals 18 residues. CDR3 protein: CASSQETSGRIRADTQYF. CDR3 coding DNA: TGTGCCAGCAGCCAAGAGACTAGCGGGAGGATTAGGGCAGATACGCAGTATTTT.

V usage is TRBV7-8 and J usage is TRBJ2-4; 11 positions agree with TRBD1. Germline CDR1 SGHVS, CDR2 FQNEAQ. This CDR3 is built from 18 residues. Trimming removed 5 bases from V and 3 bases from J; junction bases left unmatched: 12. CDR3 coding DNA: TGTGCCAGCAGCCTGTGGACAGGGGGCCTCTCAGGCAAAAACATTCAGTACTTC. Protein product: CASSLWTGGLSGKNIQYF. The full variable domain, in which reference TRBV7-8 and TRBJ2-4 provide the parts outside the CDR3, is GAGVSQSPRYKVAKRGQDVALRCDPISGHVSLFWYQQALGQGPEFLTYFQNEAQLDKSGLPSDRFFAERPEGSVSTLKIQRTQQEDSAVYLCASSLWTGGLSGKNIQYFGAGTRLSVL.

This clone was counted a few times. As DNA, the CDR3 is TGTGCCAGCAGCTCCTGGTCTAGTAGGGAGCAGTACTTC. This codes for CASSSWSSREQYF. V and J are TRBV7-9 and TRBJ2-7; D gene ambiguous. V dropped 4 bases and J dropped 7 bases, with 14 bases sitting between them. This CDR3 region has 13 residues. The germline gives CDR1 SEHNR, CDR2 FQNEAQ (reference sequence).

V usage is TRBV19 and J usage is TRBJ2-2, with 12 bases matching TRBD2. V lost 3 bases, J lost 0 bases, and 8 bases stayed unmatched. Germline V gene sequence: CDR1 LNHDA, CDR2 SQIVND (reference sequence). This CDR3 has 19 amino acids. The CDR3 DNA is TGTGCCAGTAGTATTGAGTACCGACTAGCGGGAGCGAACACCGGGGAGCTGTTTTTT. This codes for CASSIEYRLAGANTGELFF.

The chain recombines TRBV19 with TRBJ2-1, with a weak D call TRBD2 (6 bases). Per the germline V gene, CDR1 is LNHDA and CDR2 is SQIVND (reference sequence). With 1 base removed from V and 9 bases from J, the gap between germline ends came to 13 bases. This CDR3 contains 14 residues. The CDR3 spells CASSIAGEYGEQFF. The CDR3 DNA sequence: TGTGCCAGTAGTATAGCGGGGGAATATGGTGAGCAGTTCTTC.

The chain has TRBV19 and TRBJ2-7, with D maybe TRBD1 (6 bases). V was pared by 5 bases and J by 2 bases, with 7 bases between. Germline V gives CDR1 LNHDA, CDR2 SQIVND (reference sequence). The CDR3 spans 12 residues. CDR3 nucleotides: TGTGCCAGTAGTCAGGGGCCCTACGAGCAGTACTTC. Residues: CASSQGPYEQYF.

The CDR3 region is CASKEPHAGREQYF. CDR3 coding DNA: TGTGCCAGCAAAGAACCCCACGCAGGGCGCGAGCAGTACTTC. The chain employs TRBV6-1 and TRBJ2-7; maybe TRBD1 (5 bases). This CDR3 is 14 amino acids long. Trimming took 7 bases from V and 6 from J, leaving 19 bases between them. The germline V gene encodes CDR1 MNHNS and CDR2 SASEGT.

The CDR3: CAIKGVTSGSTDTQYF. As DNA, the CDR3 is TGTGCCATCAAGGGGGTGACTAGCGGTAGCACAGATACGCAGTATTTT. V gene TRBV10-3 combines with J gene TRBJ2-3, with 9 bases that match TRBD2. The CDR3 is 16 residues long. CDR1 and CDR2 (germline): ENHRY, SYGVKD. V shed 7 bases, J shed 0 bases, and the junction held 8 bases outside the gene matches.

CDR3 coding DNA: TGCGCCAGCAGCCAAGGGGGAATTACGGGAGGGCCCCAGTACGAGCAGTACTTC. Amino acids: CASSQGGITGGPQYEQYF. The chain has TRBV4-1 and TRBJ2-7, with 8 bases that match TRBD2. This CDR3 has 18 residues. Germline values: CDR1 MGHRA, CDR2 YSYEKL. Unmatched junction bases numbered 15, after V lost 1 base and J lost 4 bases.

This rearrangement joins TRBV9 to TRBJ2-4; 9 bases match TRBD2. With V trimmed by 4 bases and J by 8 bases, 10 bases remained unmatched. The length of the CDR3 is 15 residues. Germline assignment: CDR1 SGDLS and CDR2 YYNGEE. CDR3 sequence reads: CASSLGLAREDIQYF. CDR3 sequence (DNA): TGTGCCAGCAGCCTGGGACTAGCCAGGGAGGACATTCAGTACTTC.

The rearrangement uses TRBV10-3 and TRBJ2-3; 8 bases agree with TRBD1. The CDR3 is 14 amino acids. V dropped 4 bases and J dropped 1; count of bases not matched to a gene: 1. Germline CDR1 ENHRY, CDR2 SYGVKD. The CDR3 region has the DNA TGTGCCATCAGTGCGGACAGGGGCACAGATACGCAGTATTTT. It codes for CAISADRGTDTQYF.

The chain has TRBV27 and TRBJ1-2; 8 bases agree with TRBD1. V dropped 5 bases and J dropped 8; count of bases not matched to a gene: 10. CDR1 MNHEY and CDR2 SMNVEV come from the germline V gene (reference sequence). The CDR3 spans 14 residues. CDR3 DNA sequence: TGTGCCAGCAGTCCTGAGACAGGGGTATACGGCTACACCTTC. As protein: CASSPETGVYGYTF.

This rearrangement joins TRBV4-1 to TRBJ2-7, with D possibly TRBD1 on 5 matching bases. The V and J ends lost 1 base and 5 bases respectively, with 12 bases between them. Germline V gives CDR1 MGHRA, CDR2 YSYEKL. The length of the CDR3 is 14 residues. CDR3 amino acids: CASSQVFVRDEQYF. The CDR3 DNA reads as TGCGCCAGCAGCCAAGTGTTCGTCAGGGACGAGCAGTACTTC.

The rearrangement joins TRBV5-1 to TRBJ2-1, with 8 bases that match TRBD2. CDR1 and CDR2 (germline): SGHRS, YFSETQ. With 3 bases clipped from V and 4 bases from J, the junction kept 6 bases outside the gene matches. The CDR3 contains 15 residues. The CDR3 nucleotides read TGCGCCAGCAGCTCTACCGGGACTAGTTACAATGAGCAGTTCTTC. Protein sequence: CASSSTGTSYNEQFF.